This entry describes one TCR beta chain. This receptor's antigen is unknown. The data derive from a study of T cells expressing NK-cell markers (dated by TCRdb to 2020 to 2021). Notes on the research overall: In sorted CD3+CD56+NKG2C+, CD3+CD56+NKG2C- and CD3+CD56-NKG2C+ T-cell subsets from eight or nine donors, TCR beta-chain repertoires were profiled. Among the eight sequenced donors, only one was HCMV-seronegative, while the other seven were HCMV-seropositive. The eight sequenced donors were randomly selected healthy volunteers, three men and five women. The libraries were sequenced on Illumina HiSeq 2000/2500, MiSeq or NextSeq, producing 2 x 150 bp reads.

A commercial ELISA kit detecting HCMV-specific IgG in serum was used to determine HCMV serostatus. Ficoll density gradient centrifugation was used to isolate peripheral blood mononuclear cells from blood. Per the germline V gene, SGHRS is the CDR1 and YFSETQ is the CDR2. The CDR3 runs 16 amino acids, cysteine and phenylalanine included. No DNA appears here. Sequenced using an Illumina HiSeq 2000. The TCR beta cDNA libraries were made using 5'RACE template switching, a step that added both a universal primer site and unique molecular identifiers. Priming for cDNA synthesis came from the TCR beta constant segment, and two successive PCR amplification steps followed. As for the original processing: MIGEC was used to demultiplex reads and group the reads by UMI, and MiTCR was used to assemble and quantify clonotypes. To remove erroneous sequences, TCR cDNA sequences were retained only when supported by two or more reads. The tcR package was used for downstream repertoire analysis, and clonotypes were matched between fractions using CDR3 nucleotide sequence together with V segment. Antigen specificity was annotated against VDJdb with VDJmatch, allowing one amino acid substitution in CDR3. Reads reprocessed by TCRdb are summarized as one entry per CDR3 protein sequence, and DNA is absent. The V and J calls were determined by TCRdb, not by the authors. The sample table includes some 440,000 distinct CDR3 sequences. 1.4% of the sample is held by the ten biggest clonotypes.

Broader findings and caveats from the paper: Those dominant clonotypes were again the most abundant among CD3+CD56-NKG2C+ cells in a few donors, at about 28.3-65%. Whether the expanded NKG2C-expressing T cell clones were specific for HCMV antigens was left unclear. For several donors, the dominant CD3+CD56+NKG2C+ clonotypes were among the top 10 CD8+ clonotypes and accounted for roughly 1.0-8% of CD8+ T cells.

Sequences were obtained from blood T cells: a sorted CD56 or NKG2C T cell subset, CD4+ or CD8+ T cells, or bulk PBMC T cells (not recorded which). In this chain, TRBV5-1 is recombined with TRBJ2-1; lacking DNA, the TRBD1 call made by TCRdb goes unchecked. The receptor's source is a woman aged 50 to 60 in good health. Donor details come from another sample of the same person, matched by shared clones. CDR3 sequence: CASSFIKGQGEDEQFF.